This T cell receptor (beta chain) derives from a study of cytotoxic CD8 clonotypes in ibrutinib-treated CLL. Concerning this clone itself: Its antigen is unknown.

Study-level results: Public clonotypes, an uncommon group, contracted or remained stable on treatment. Samples from sustained-remission and progressing patients were taken at different times. Baseline levels were approached again at progression, after clonality had risen at ibrutinib response. Patients showed higher baseline clonality than age-matched healthy donors, and it tracked circulating CD8+ T-cell counts.

Sequencing was performed with immunoSEQ multiplex PCR; in TCRdb, only in-frame clones are kept and a portion is missing. The profile shows 250,000 or so clones, roughly 74% of them singletons. The clonotype originates from a human donor with chronic lymphocytic leukemia. Sequenced material: PBMCs, taken after 24 months of ibrutinib treatment.

The CDR3 here is CASSEIGGVNTGELFF. The CDR3, as DNA: TGTGCCAGCAGCGAGATCGGTGGGGTGAACACCGGGGAGCTGTTTTTT. The rearrangement joins TRBV11-3 to TRBJ2-2; D is undetermined. Trimming shortened V by 5 bases and J by 1 base, and 14 bases separated the two germline ends. This CDR3 is built from 16 residues. Germline V gene lookup returns CDR1 SGHNT and CDR2 YENEEA.